The entry below gives a single T cell receptor (beta chain) sequence along with its context. These data are taken from a study of blood T cell repertoires in COVID-19. Generated by immunoSEQ multiplex PCR, the TCRdb table keeps only in-frame clones and is missing some. Altogether roughly 440,000 clones are present, about 91% being singletons, with the ten largest covering around an eighth. The sample taken for sequencing was peripheral blood. This clonotype was sampled from a woman between 45 and 65 years old with COVID-19, enrolled during active disease.

The CDR3, as DNA: TGTGCCAGCAGCCCGAGGGGGACCAGGACTGAAGCTTTCTTT. Protein sequence: CASSPRGTRTEAFF. V is TRBV7-3 and J is TRBJ1-1, with D perhaps matching TRBD1 (6 bases). The CDR3 is 14 residues long. Germline V gene sequence: CDR1 SGHTA, CDR2 FQGTGA. Between the trimmed V and J ends, which lost 5 bases and 5 bases, there was a span of 15 bases. The complete variable domain, with remaining parts taken from reference TRBV7-3 and TRBJ1-1, reads GAGVSQTPSNKVTEKGKYVELRCDPISGHTALYWYRQSLGQGPEFLIYFQGTGAADDSGLPNDRFFAVRPEGSVSTLKIQRTERGDSAVYLCASSPRGTRTEAFFGQGTRLTVV.